Presented here are 30 T cell receptor beta chains from one specimen sequenced in a study of blood T cell repertoires in COVID-19. The data were produced by immunoSEQ multiplex PCR, yet TCRdb's version contains in-frame clones alone and is incomplete. Among 150,000 to 200,000 clones, 81% were seen once, and the ten largest hold more than 9.5%. The sample comprised peripheral blood. The source is a man between 60 and 75 years old with active or convalescent COVID-19.

This clone was seen just once. The chain links TRBV28 to TRBJ1-1; TRBD1 matches at 8 bases. Per germline, CDR1 MDHEN and CDR2 SYDVKM. This CDR3 has 13 amino acids. V dropped 7 bases and J dropped 4; count of bases not matched to a gene: 5. CDR3 protein: CASKTGGGTEAFF. The CDR3 nucleotides read TGTGCCAGCAAAACAGGGGGAGGCACTGAAGCTTTCTTT.

This chain joins TRBV9 and TRBJ1-3; D unclear. Trimming removed 3 bases at V and 0 bases at J, with 4 bases between. Germline V CDR1 and CDR2: SGDLS, YYNGEE. CDR3 length: 13 residues. CDR3 sequence: CASSALSGNTIYF. CDR3 nucleotides: TGTGCCAGCAGCGCTCTCTCTGGAAACACCATATATTTT.

In its sample, this clone was seen a few times. V and J are TRBV7-9 and TRBJ2-7, with 9 bases lining up with TRBD1. There are 15 residues in the CDR3. CDR1 and CDR2 from the germline V gene are SEHNR and FQNEAQ (reference sequence). The trim removed 5 bases at V and 5 bases at J, leaving 10 bases unmatched. The CDR3: CASSRGQGISDEQYF. CDR3 nucleotide sequence: TGTGCCAGCAGCCGTGGACAGGGGATATCGGACGAGCAGTACTTC.

This clone was detected only once. V usage is TRBV5-6 and J usage is TRBJ1-6, with 9 bases aligning to TRBD1. There are 18 residues in the CDR3. Germline V gene sequence: CDR1 SGHDT, CDR2 YYEEEE. Trimming removed 6 bases from V and 9 bases from J; junction bases left unmatched: 19. Here the CDR3 reads CASTGRGDRELMGSPLHF. CDR3 in DNA: TGTGCCAGCACCGGAAGGGGGGACAGGGAACTTATGGGTTCACCCCTCCACTTT.

In nucleotides, the CDR3 is TGTGCCAGCACGGGTGGATACTCCGGAAACACCATATATTTT. This gives the protein CASTGGYSGNTIYF. The chain couples TRBV28 to TRBJ1-3, with unresolved D. This CDR3 comprises 14 residues. Trimming removed 7 bases from V and 4 bases from J, with 14 bases in between. Germline V gene lookup returns CDR1 MDHEN and CDR2 SYDVKM.

V gene TRBV7-9 combines with J gene TRBJ2-7; TRBD1 is a possible D gene (5 bases). V was clipped by 1 base and J by 2 bases, with 18 bases between them. This CDR3 contains 17 residues. Germline V gene sequence: CDR1 SEHNR, CDR2 FQNEAQ (reference sequence). The CDR3 DNA sequence: TGTGCCAGCAGCTTAGGTAGAACGGTCAGGGCACCCTACGAGCAGTACTTC. Translation gives CASSLGRTVRAPYEQYF.

CDR3 sequence (DNA): TGTGCCAGCAGCTTAGGCCGGGGTGGGGAAAAACTGTTTTTT. Translated, it gives CASSLGRGGEKLFF. V is TRBV13 and J is TRBJ1-4; D not certain. V was clipped by 0 bases and J by 8 bases, with 10 bases between them. The CDR3 is 14 amino acids. Germline V gene sequence: CDR1 PRHDT, CDR2 FYEKMQ (reference sequence).

J is TRBJ2-2 and V is TRBV7-9, with TRBD2 matching over 9 bases. V lost 3 bases, J lost 4 bases, and 6 bases stayed unmatched. The length of the CDR3 is 16 residues. Germline V gene data show CDR1 as SEHNR and CDR2 as FQNEAQ (reference sequence). The CDR3 spells CASSLAGGPITGELFF. CDR3 DNA: TGTGCCAGCAGCTTGGCGGGAGGGCCGATCACCGGGGAGCTGTTTTTT.

The chain recombines TRBV5-8 with TRBJ1-5, with D unresolved. Trimming took off 0 bases at V and 4 bases at J, with 11 bases between the two ends. In germline, CDR1 is SGHTS, CDR2 YDEGEE. The CDR3 consists of 15 residues. The CDR3, as DNA: TGTGCCAGCAGCTTGGGGTCGGGGAGGAATCAGCCCCAGCATTTT. Translation: CASSLGSGRNQPQHF.

CDR3: CASSQPGTGYYGYTF. The CDR3 DNA reads as TGCGCCAGCAGCCAACCCGGGACAGGGTATTATGGCTACACCTTC. The V and J genes are TRBV4-1 and TRBJ1-2, with TRBD1 identical over 9 bases. CDR1 and CDR2 from the germline V gene are MGHRA and YSYEKL. J lost 5 bases, V lost 2 bases, and 6 bases had no gene match. This CDR3 has 15 amino acids.

V gene TRBV5-8 combines with J gene TRBJ2-5, with D hard to call. The CDR3 loop spans 11 amino acids. The germline V gene encodes CDR1 SGHTS and CDR2 YDEGEE. Trimming took off 2 bases at V and 5 bases at J, with 4 bases between the two ends. The CDR3 protein is CASSFRETQYF. The CDR3 bases are TGTGCCAGCAGCTTCAGGGAGACCCAGTACTTC.

This clone was seen only a few times. The chain links TRBV6-5 to TRBJ1-2; possible D gene TRBD1, 5 bases. Germline CDR1 MNHEY, CDR2 SVGAGI. This CDR3 contains 13 residues. V was shortened by 6 bases and J by 5 bases, with 13 bases between the two germline ends. The CDR3 nucleotides are TGTGCCAGCAGCCCCCCGGAGGGGTATGGCTACACCTTC. Translation: CASSPPEGYGYTF.

This sequence joins TRBV19 and TRBJ2-7; 8 nucleotides align to TRBD2. Germline V lookup: CDR1 LNHDA, CDR2 SQIVND (reference sequence). Germline trimming cut 7 bases from V and 1 base from J; bases unmatched to any gene: 9. The CDR3 length is 15 residues. The CDR3 protein is CASTLSGSGSYEQYF. The DNA of the CDR3 is TGTGCCAGTACCCTAAGCGGGAGTGGGTCCTACGAGCAGTACTTC.

This chain links TRBV27 with TRBJ2-5; possible D gene TRBD1, 5 bases. Per germline, CDR1 MNHEY and CDR2 SMNVEV (reference sequence). CDR3 size: 14 residues. V was shortened by 5 bases and J by 5 bases, with 15 bases between the two germline ends. The CDR3 DNA follows: TGTGCCAGCAGTCCGACAGTAATCGGGGAGACCCAGTACTTC. Its protein is CASSPTVIGETQYF.

The gene calls are TRBV7-6 and TRBJ2-5, with D tentatively TRBD2 (6 bases). V was trimmed by 5 bases and J by 5 bases, leaving 9 bases between them. This CDR3 spans 12 amino acids. Germline lookup yields CDR1 SGHVS and CDR2 FNYEAQ. The DNA for the CDR3 is TGTGCCAGCAGCCTCCGGGGGGAGACCCAGTACTTC. Protein sequence: CASSLRGETQYF.

V gene TRBV5-5 combines with J gene TRBJ1-6; D is unclear. The germline CDR1 and CDR2 sequences are SGHKS and YYEKEE (reference sequence). This CDR3 spans 18 amino acids. Trimming took 0 bases from V and 0 from J, leaving 13 bases between them. The CDR3 here is CASSLATGGRSYNSPLHF. The CDR3 DNA follows: TGTGCCAGCAGCTTGGCAACGGGAGGGCGCTCCTATAATTCACCCCTCCACTTT. Full variable domain (remainder filled in from reference TRBV5-5 and TRBJ1-6): DAGVTQSPTHLIKTRGQQVTLRCSPISGHKSVSWYQQVLGQGPQFIFQYYEKEERGRGNFPDRFSARQFPNYSSELNVNALLLGDSALYLCASSLATGGRSYNSPLHFGNGTRLTVT.

The chain recombines TRBV18 with TRBJ1-2, with no clear D. The CDR3 loop spans 14 amino acids. Germline CDR1 KGHSH, CDR2 LQKENI. V lost 3 bases, J lost 8 bases, and 16 bases lay in between. The CDR3 reads CASSPPPEASGYTF. The DNA for the CDR3 is TGTGCCAGCTCACCTCCGCCCGAGGCGTCCGGCTACACCTTC.

The rearrangement links TRBV7-2 to TRBJ1-5; TRBD1 aligns across 7 bases. CDR3 length: 13 amino acids. V shed 1 base and J 6 bases; nucleotides not matched to a gene: 0. Germline lookup yields CDR1 SGHTA and CDR2 FQGNSA. The CDR3 DNA sequence: TGTGCCAGCAGCTTAGACAGGGGTCAGCCCCAGCATTTT. It translates to CASSLDRGQPQHF. Filled out from reference TRBV7-2 and TRBJ1-5, the complete variable domain reads GAGVSQSPSNKVTEKGKDVELRCDPISGHTALYWYRQSLGQGLEFLIYFQGNSAPDKSGLPSDRFSAERTGGSVSTLTIQRTQQEDSAVYLCASSLDRGQPQHFGDGTRLSIL.

This clone was counted only a few times. V gene TRBV29-1 combines with J gene TRBJ2-5, with 8 bases lining up with TRBD2. The V gene end was trimmed by 3 bases and the J gene end by 5 bases; junction bases not matched to a gene: 8. CDR1 is SQVTM and CDR2 is ANQGSEA in the germline V gene. CDR3 length equals 14 residues. The CDR3 region is CSVDSGNSWETQYF. In nucleotides, the CDR3 is TGCAGCGTTGATAGCGGGAACAGTTGGGAGACCCAGTACTTC.

The chain recombines TRBV19 with TRBJ2-5; 7 nucleotides agree with TRBD2. From germline, CDR1 is LNHDA and CDR2 SQIVND (reference sequence). After removal of 1 base from V and 5 bases from J, the junction contained 7 bases not matched to a gene. This CDR3 comprises 15 residues. Written as DNA, the CDR3 is TGTGCCAGTAGTATAGTCCCGACTAGCTGGGAGACCCAGTACTTC. Amino acids: CASSIVPTSWETQYF.

This clone was counted a few times. J is TRBJ2-7 and V is TRBV10-3; possible D gene TRBD1, 5 bases. V was shortened by 3 bases and J by 7 bases, with 16 bases between the two germline ends. The CDR3 is 14 residues long. In germline, CDR1 is ENHRY, CDR2 SYGVKD. In nucleotides, the CDR3 is TGTGCCATCAGTGAACAGGACGCAGGATGGGAGCAGTACTTC. Its translation: CAISEQDAGWEQYF.

The rearrangement joins TRBV29-1 to TRBJ2-7; 13 bases are shared with TRBD2. The ends lost 6 bases at V and 5 bases at J; junction bases unmatched: 7. Germline V CDR1 and CDR2: SQVTM, ANQGSEA. The CDR3 spans 14 residues. The CDR3 region has the DNA TGCAGCGTAGGACTAGCGGGAGTTGGGCACGAGCAGTACTTC. Protein sequence: CSVGLAGVGHEQYF.

This chain connects TRBV10-2 to TRBJ1-5; D perhaps matches TRBD1 (6 bases). Trimming took off 3 bases at V and 9 bases at J, with 15 bases between the two ends. The germline gives CDR1 WSHSY, CDR2 SAAADI. This CDR3 comprises 14 residues. CDR3 protein: CASSDGGGLGPQHF. Written as DNA, the CDR3 is TGCGCCAGCAGTGATGGGGGCGGCCTGGGGCCCCAGCATTTT.

V gene TRBV4-2 combines with J gene TRBJ2-1; no firm D call. Germline V gene lookup returns CDR1 LGHNA and CDR2 YNFKEQ. Trimming removed 0 bases at V and 0 bases at J, with 9 bases between. CDR3 length: 16 residues. The CDR3 bases are TGTGCCAGCAGCCAAGATAATAGAGCCTCCTACAATGAGCAGTTCTTC. It specifies CASSQDNRASYNEQFF.

The chain is built from TRBV11-2 and TRBJ2-3; tentative D call: TRBD1 (5 bases). In germline, CDR1 is SGHAT, CDR2 FQNNGV. Trimming left V 3 bases short and J 1 base short, with 14 bases between. The CDR3 is 16 amino acids. The CDR3 sequence: CASSFIRGEGTDTQYF. The CDR3 coding sequence is TGTGCCAGCAGCTTTATTAGGGGTGAGGGCACAGATACGCAGTATTTT.

The chain is built from TRBV6-6 and TRBJ1-4, with D possibly matching TRBD1 (5 bases). There are 14 residues in the CDR3. Germline V lookup: CDR1 MNHNY, CDR2 SVGAGI (reference sequence). Trimming cost V 6 bases and J 7 bases, with 15 bases left between them. As DNA, the CDR3 is TGTGCCAGCAGCCGGCGGGGCGGCACTGAAAAACTGTTTTTT. Its protein product is CASSRRGGTEKLFF.

CDR3 nucleotide sequence: TGTGCCAGCAGTGACCTAAGACTAGCGGGAGTAAATGAGCAGTTCTTC. This encodes CASSDLRLAGVNEQFF. The chain recombines TRBV6-1 with TRBJ2-1; 12 nucleotides match TRBD2. The CDR3 extends over 16 amino acids. Per germline, CDR1 MNHNS and CDR2 SASEGT. After removal of 3 bases from V and 7 bases from J, the junction contained 7 bases not matched to a gene.

The genes are TRBV10-1 and TRBJ2-4; D perhaps matches TRBD1 (5 bases). The CDR3 contains 17 residues. Germline CDR1 is WNHNN and CDR2 is SYGVQD (reference sequence). V dropped 0 bases and J dropped 0 bases, with 12 bases sitting between them. CDR3 bases: TGCGCCAGCAGTGAGTCGGATGGGGCTGGAGCCAAAAACATTCAGTACTTC. It yields the protein CASSESDGAGAKNIQYF.

V usage is TRBV12-3 or TRBV12-4 and J usage is TRBJ1-5, with D maybe TRBD1 (5 bases). This CDR3 is 13 amino acids long. V lost 7 bases to trimming and J lost 1 base, with 8 bases between them. Here the CDR3 reads CASMRDSNQPQHF. The CDR3 DNA follows: TGTGCCAGCATGCGGGACAGCAATCAGCCCCAGCATTTT.

The chain uses TRBV29-1 and TRBJ1-1; 11 bases line up with TRBD1. The CDR3 loop spans 10 amino acids. Trimming at V came to 7 bases and at J to 10 bases, leaving 2 bases not matched to a gene. The germline gives CDR1 SQVTM, CDR2 ANQGSEA. CDR3 sequence (DNA): TGCAGCGCGGGACAGGGGGGAGCTTTCTTT. This translates into CSAGQGGAFF.